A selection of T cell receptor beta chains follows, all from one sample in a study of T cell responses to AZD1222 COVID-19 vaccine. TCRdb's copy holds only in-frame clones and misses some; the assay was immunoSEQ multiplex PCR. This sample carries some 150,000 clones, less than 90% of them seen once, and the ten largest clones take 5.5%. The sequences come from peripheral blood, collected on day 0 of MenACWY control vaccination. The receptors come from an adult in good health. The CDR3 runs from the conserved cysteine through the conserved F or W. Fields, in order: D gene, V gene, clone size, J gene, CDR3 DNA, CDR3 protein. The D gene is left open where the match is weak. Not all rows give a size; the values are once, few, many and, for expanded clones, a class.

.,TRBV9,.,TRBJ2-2,TGTGCCAGCAGCGTAGCTACAAGGGGTTCCGGGGAGCTGTTTTTT,CASSVATRGSGELFF
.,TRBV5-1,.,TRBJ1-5,TGCGCCAGCAGTCTAGAGCCGGTACAGCCCCAGCATTTT,CASSLEPVQPQHF
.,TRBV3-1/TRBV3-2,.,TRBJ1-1,TGTGCCAGCAGCCGAGGGGGGACAAACACTGAAGCTTTCTTT,CASSRGGTNTEAFF
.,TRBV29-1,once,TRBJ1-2,TGCAGCGTCGTTCATTCTAACTATGGCTACACCTTC,CSVVHSNYGYTF
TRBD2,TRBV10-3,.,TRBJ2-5,TGTGCCATCAGTGATAGGACGGCTAGCGGGGGTCGAGAGACCCAGTACTTC,CAISDRTASGGRETQYF
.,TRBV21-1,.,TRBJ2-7,TGTGCCAGCTCCAGGGGACTAGCGGGACTCTACGAGCAGTACTTC,CASSRGLAGLYEQYF
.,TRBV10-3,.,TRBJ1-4,TGTGCCATCAGTGGGGGGGGAGTTAATGAAAAACTGTTTTTT,CAISGGGVNEKLFF
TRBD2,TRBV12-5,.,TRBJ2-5,TGTGCTAGTGGCCACGGGGGGGAAGAGACCCAGTACTTC,CASGHGGEETQYF
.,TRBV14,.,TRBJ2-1,TGTGCCAGCAGCCAGTTAACAGGGCAGGGGAGCAATGAGCAGTTCTTC,CASSQLTGQGSNEQFF
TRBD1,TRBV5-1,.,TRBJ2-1,TGCGCCAGCAGTCAGACAGGGGCGTCCTACAATGAGCAGTTCTTC,CASSQTGASYNEQFF
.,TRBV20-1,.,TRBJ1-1,TGCAGTGCTAGTCCCCCCGGGCCAAGTCGAGCTTTCTTT,CSASPPGPSRAFF
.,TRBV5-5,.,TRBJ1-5,TGTGCCAGCAGCTACGTGGGAGGCGATCAGCCCCAGCATTTT,CASSYVGGDQPQHF
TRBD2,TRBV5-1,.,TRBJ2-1,TGCGCCAGCAGCTTTCTAGCGGGGGGGGCCGGAGAGCAGTTCTTC,CASSFLAGGAGEQFF
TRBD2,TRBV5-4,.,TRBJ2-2,TGTGCCAGCAGCTTGGCGGAAAGGACTAGCGTTGCCGGGGAGCTGTTTTTT,CASSLAERTSVAGELFF
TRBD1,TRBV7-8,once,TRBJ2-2,TGTGCCAGCAGCTTAACTGGGTTCGACAGGGATAACACCGGGGAGCTGTTTTTT,CASSLTGFDRDNTGELFF
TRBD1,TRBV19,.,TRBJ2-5,TGTGCCAGTAGTACTGGGGGACAGGGAAGTTCGTGGGGACAAGAGACCCAGTACTTC,CASSTGGQGSSWGQETQYF
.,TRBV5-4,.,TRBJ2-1,TGTGCCAGCAGCTTAAAGGACGGGGCCTACAATGAGCAGTTCTTC,CASSLKDGAYNEQFF
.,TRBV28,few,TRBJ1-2,TGTGCCAGCAGTTTAGGGTTTACTAACTATGGCTACACCTTC,CASSLGFTNYGYTF
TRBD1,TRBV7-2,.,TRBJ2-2,TGTGCCAGCAGCACAAGACAGGGGAGGTCCGGGGAGCTGTTTTTT,CASSTRQGRSGELFF
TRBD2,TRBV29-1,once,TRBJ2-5,TGCAGCGTTGAAGTATCTCTAGCGGGAGCGCTTTTGGAGACCCAGTACTTC,CSVEVSLAGALLETQYF
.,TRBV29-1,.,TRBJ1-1,TGCAGCGTGTTGGTCTTCATGAACACTGAAGCTTTCTTT,CSVLVFMNTEAFF
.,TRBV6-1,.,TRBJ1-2,TGTGCCAGCAGTGAAGCGGGGGGGGGCTATGGCTACACCTTC,CASSEAGGGYGYTF
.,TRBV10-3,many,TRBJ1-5,TGTGCCATCAGTGATTCATGGGGGGAGAATCAGCCCCAGCATTTT,CAISDSWGENQPQHF
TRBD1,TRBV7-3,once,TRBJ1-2,TGTGCCAGCAGCTCCGACCTCAGGGGGATTAAGGGCTACACCTTC,CASSSDLRGIKGYTF
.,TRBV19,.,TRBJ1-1,TGTGCCAGTAGTATAGATCAATGGGGGAACACTGAAGCTTTCTTT,CASSIDQWGNTEAFF
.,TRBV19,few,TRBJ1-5,TGTGCCAGTAGTATCACACACCCCTATAGCAATCAGCCCCAGCATTTT,CASSITHPYSNQPQHF
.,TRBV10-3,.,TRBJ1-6,TGTGCCATCGGTGAGCCCGCCAGGACTCAGGGTTCACCCCTCCACTTT,CAIGEPARTQGSPLHF
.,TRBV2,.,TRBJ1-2,TGTGCCAGCAAGGAGGGGCCGAACTATGGCTACACCTTC,CASKEGPNYGYTF
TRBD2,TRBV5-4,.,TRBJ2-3,TGTGCCAGCAGCTTACTAGCGGGGCCCCACCTTAGCACAGATACGCAGTATTTT,CASSLLAGPHLSTDTQYF
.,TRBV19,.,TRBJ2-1,TGTGCCAGTACCATCGGGGCGGCAAGGACGAATGAGCAGTTCTTC,CASTIGAARTNEQFF
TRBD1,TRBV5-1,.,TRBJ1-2,TGCGCCAGCAGCTCCCGAACCGAGGACAGGGTAAGCCGTCGTGACAACTATGGCTACACCTTC,CASSSRTEDRVSRRDNYGYTF
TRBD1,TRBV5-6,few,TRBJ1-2,TGTGCCAGCAGCCCGGGACAGGGCGTCAATGGCTACACCTTC,CASSPGQGVNGYTF
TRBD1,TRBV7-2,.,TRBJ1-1,TGTGCCAGCAGCTTAGTCCCAGGGGGAGTCACTGAAGCTTTCTTT,CASSLVPGGVTEAFF
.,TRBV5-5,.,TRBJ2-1,TGTGCCAGCAGCTTGGGGGGCTACTACAATGAGCAGTTCTTC,CASSLGGYYNEQFF
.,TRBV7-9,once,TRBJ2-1,TGTGCCAGCAGCGCCGGGTTGGATGAGCAGTTCTTC,CASSAGLDEQFF
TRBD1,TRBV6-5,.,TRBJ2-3,TGTGCCAGCAGTCGACAGGGACCTAGAAGGGGTACGCAGTATTTT,CASSRQGPRRGTQYF
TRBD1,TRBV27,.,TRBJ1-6,TGTGCCAGCAGTTTCCATACAGGGGGCGCGAGTTCACCCCTCCACTTT,CASSFHTGGASSPLHF
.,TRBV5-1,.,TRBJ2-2,TGCGCCAGCAGCCGTGAAGGGTCCCTATACGGCGGGGAGCTGTTTTTT,CASSREGSLYGGELFF
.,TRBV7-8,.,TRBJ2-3,TGTGCCAGCAGCTTTAGGGCCTTAACCACGCAGTATTTT,CASSFRALTTQYF
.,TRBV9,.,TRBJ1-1,TGTGCCAGCAGCGTAGGTACCTCTTTCATGAACACTGAAGCTTTCTTT,CASSVGTSFMNTEAFF
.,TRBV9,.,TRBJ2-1,TGTGCCAGCAGCGTCACTCAGGGGCATGAGCAGTTCTTC,CASSVTQGHEQFF
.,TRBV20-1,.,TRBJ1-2,TGCAGTGCTAGGGGACGGGGCTACACCTTC,CSARGRGYTF
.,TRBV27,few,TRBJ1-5,TGTGCCAGCAGTTTAAGCCCCGGACCGGGCAATCAGCCCCAGCATTTT,CASSLSPGPGNQPQHF
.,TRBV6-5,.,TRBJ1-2,TGTGCCAGCAGTAATGGGGCAGGGGGCTACACCTTC,CASSNGAGGYTF
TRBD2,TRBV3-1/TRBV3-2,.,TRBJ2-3,TGTGCCAGCAGCCCTCGGACTAGCGGGACACCCACAGATACGCAGTATTTT,CASSPRTSGTPTDTQYF